Presented here are 28 T cell receptor beta chains from one specimen sequenced in a study of T-cell reconstitution after alpha-beta-depleted transplantation in children. For TCRbeta, the library was prepared with unique molecular identifiers. Each CDR3 protein is one row after TCRdb ran MiXCR on the PCR reads. The sample carries approximately 200,000 distinct CDR3 sequences, roughly 6.3% recorded once. Sequencing was performed on PBMCs, taken before TCRalphabeta/CD19-depleted stem cell transplant. Receptors were obtained from a girl under three years old with combined immunodeficiency, due to receive a stem cell transplant.

This clonotype has only a few counts. The chain couples TRBV20-1 to TRBJ2-5, with D perhaps assigned TRBD1 or TRBD2 (5 bases each). This CDR3 is built from 20 residues. The V end lost 1 base, the J end lost 1 base, and 28 bases lay between the germline ends. The germline gives CDR1 DFQATT, CDR2 SNEGSKA (reference sequence). The CDR3 DNA reads as TGCAGTGCTAGAGGAGGGACCCCGGTCCGATATGGCGACCCCCAAGAGACCCAGTACTTC. As protein: CSARGGTPVRYGDPQETQYF.

The chain couples TRBV4-1 to TRBJ2-7; possible D gene TRBD1, 6 bases. V was cut by 0 bases and J by 0 bases, with 15 bases left in between. CDR3 length equals 17 residues. CDR1 MGHRA and CDR2 YSYEKL come from the germline V gene. CDR3 nucleotides: TGCGCCAGCAGCCAAGATGGGCAGGGGCCGAACTCCTACGAGCAGTACTTC. As protein: CASSQDGQGPNSYEQYF.

This chain uses TRBV11-1 with TRBJ2-7; TRBD2 aligns across 9 bases. Unmatched junction bases numbered 16, after V lost 5 bases and J lost 2 bases. Germline CDR1 SGHAT, CDR2 FQDESV (reference sequence). The length of the CDR3 is 18 residues. CDR3 protein: CASSPSIGSGSEPYEQYF. DNA of the CDR3: TGTGCCAGCAGCCCTTCGATTGGTAGCGGGAGTGAACCCTACGAGCAGTACTTC.

This clonotype has just a few counts. The rearrangement uses TRBV9 and TRBJ2-1; D may be TRBD2 (6 bases). The V gene's germline CDR1 is SGDLS and CDR2 YYNGEE. The CDR3 covers 15 residues. Deletions cut 3 bases from V and 0 bases from J, with 10 bases between. The CDR3 sequence is CASSAGGDSYNEQFF. CDR3 in DNA: TGTGCCAGCAGCGCCGGGGGAGACTCCTACAATGAGCAGTTCTTC.

This clonotype was seen at least ten times. The chain uses TRBV2 and TRBJ2-2; the match to TRBD1 covers 9 bases. CDR3 size: 16 residues. Germline V gene lookup returns CDR1 SNHLY and CDR2 FYNNEI. V lost 5 bases, J lost 2 bases, and 6 bases stayed unmatched. The CDR3 spells CASSQWTGANTGELFF. In DNA, the CDR3 is TGTGCCAGCAGTCAGTGGACAGGGGCTAACACCGGGGAGCTGTTTTTT.

In this sample, this clonotype turned up many times. The V gene is TRBV12-3 or TRBV12-4, the J gene TRBJ2-2; weak D call: TRBD1 (5 bases). V shed 1 base and J shed 5 bases, with 11 bases lying between them. CDR3 length equals 15 residues. The chain's CDR3 is CASSLDGHRTGELFF. In nucleotides, the CDR3 is TGTGCCAGCAGTTTAGACGGACACCGAACCGGGGAGCTGTTTTTT.

This clonotype was counted at least ten times. The rearrangement links TRBV29-1 to TRBJ2-7; 8 bases are shared with TRBD2. Trimming cost V 4 bases and J 6 bases; bases outside gene matches: 5. CDR1 and CDR2 (germline): SQVTM, ANQGSEA. The CDR3 length is 12 residues. CDR3 DNA sequence: TGCAGCGTTGGTCGGGGGGGGCTCGAGCAGTACTTC. This encodes CSVGRGGLEQYF.

This clonotype was seen at least ten times. The rearrangement links TRBV7-6 to TRBJ2-7; 8 bases are a match to TRBD2. CDR1 SGHVS and CDR2 FNYEAQ come from the germline V gene. CDR3 length: 15 amino acids. V shed 5 bases, J shed 2 bases, and the junction held 8 bases outside the gene matches. For the CDR3, the DNA is TGTGCCAGCAGCCCCAGCGGGGGCCCCACCTACGAGCAGTACTTC. As protein: CASSPSGGPTYEQYF. The full variable domain, in which reference TRBV7-6 and TRBJ2-7 provide the parts outside the CDR3, is GAGVSQSPRYKVTKRGQDVALRCDPISGHVSLYWYRQALGQGPEFLTYFNYEAQQDKSGLPNDRFSAERPEGSISTLTIQRTEQRDSAMYRCASSPSGGPTYEQYFGPGTRLTVT.

In this sample, this clonotype turned up a few times. V and J are TRBV15 and TRBJ2-3; D remains unclear. The germline gives CDR1 LNHNV, CDR2 YYDKDF (reference sequence). V shed 3 bases and J shed 11 bases, with 12 bases lying between them. CDR3 length: 12 amino acids. The CDR3 DNA sequence: TGTGCCACCAGCAGCCTGGGGTTTGGGCAGTATTTT. This gives the protein CATSSLGFGQYF.

This clonotype has more than one count but fewer than ten. V usage is TRBV19 and J usage is TRBJ2-3; maybe TRBD1 (5 bases). The CDR3 loop spans 16 amino acids. The germline V and J ends were trimmed by 3 bases and 0 bases, with 13 bases remaining between them. The germline CDR1 and CDR2 sequences are LNHDA and SQIVND (reference sequence). This CDR3 reads CASSIRRGYSTDTQYF. CDR3 sequence (DNA): TGTGCCAGTAGTATCAGAAGGGGCTATAGCACAGATACGCAGTATTTT.

This clonotype was counted a few times. CDR3 sequence: CASSSLMVPGRSPYEQYF. The CDR3 region has the DNA TGTGCCAGCAGCTCCCTCATGGTTCCCGGGAGGTCGCCCTACGAGCAGTACTTC. The chain links TRBV11-3 to TRBJ2-7; 7 nucleotides line up with TRBD2. V dropped 4 bases and J dropped 2; count of bases not matched to a gene: 17. CDR1 is SGHNT and CDR2 is YENEEA in the germline V gene. This CDR3 spans 18 amino acids. Combining the CDR3 with reference TRBV11-3 and TRBJ2-7 gives the whole variable domain EAGVVQSPRYKIIEKKQPVAFWCNPISGHNTLYWYLQNLGQGPELLIRYENEEAVDDSQLPKDRFSAERLKGVDSTLKIQPAELGDSAVYLCASSSLMVPGRSPYEQYFGPGTRLTVT.

This clonotype was observed at least ten times. The DNA of the CDR3 is TGCAGTGCTAGAGATCCAGCGGCGCCCACAGATACGCAGTATTTT. Protein sequence: CSARDPAAPTDTQYF. This chain joins TRBV20-1 and TRBJ2-3, with D possibly being TRBD2 (5 bases). Germline V gene data show CDR1 as DFQATT and CDR2 as SNEGSKA (reference sequence). The V end was cut by 0 bases, the J end by 2 bases, with 12 bases between. CDR3 length: 15 residues.

This clonotype was seen repeatedly, ten times or more. The J gene is TRBJ2-7, the V gene TRBV28; TRBD2 aligns across 10 bases. The CDR3 length is 14 residues. Trimming took 4 bases from V and 7 from J; bases not matched to a gene: 7. Germline lookup yields CDR1 MDHEN and CDR2 SYDVKM. CDR3 nucleotides: TGTGCCAGCAGTTCTCTAGCGGGAGTTAGGGAGCAGTACTTC. This gives the protein CASSSLAGVREQYF.

This clonotype has ten or more counts. J is TRBJ2-1 and V is TRBV5-1; D gene ambiguous. The CDR3 length is 16 residues. The germline CDR1 and CDR2 sequences are SGHRS and YFSETQ. Deletions cut 4 bases from V and 4 bases from J, with 18 bases between. The CDR3 coding sequence is TGCGCCAGCAGCGTATCACAAGGGTGGGGTTACAATGAGCAGTTCTTC. Translating it yields CASSVSQGWGYNEQFF.

The J gene is TRBJ2-7, the V gene TRBV9; a weak D match, TRBD1 (6 bases). In germline, CDR1 is SGDLS, CDR2 YYNGEE. V was cut by 2 bases and J by 3 bases, with 21 bases left in between. The CDR3 totals 17 residues. The DNA for the CDR3 is TGTGCCAGCAGCGTCGGATCCGGTTGGCAGGGGAACTACGAGCAGTACTTC. It encodes CASSVGSGWQGNYEQYF.

This clonotype has ten or more counts. V gene TRBV7-6 combines with J gene TRBJ2-1; TRBD2 matches 13 bases. V lost 3 bases, J lost 2 bases, and 1 base stayed unmatched. In germline, CDR1 is SGHVS, CDR2 FNYEAQ. The CDR3 is 16 amino acids. In nucleotides, the CDR3 is TGTGCCAGCAGCTTCGGGACTAGCGGGGCCTACAATGAGCAGTTCTTC. It codes for CASSFGTSGAYNEQFF.

This clonotype was seen many times. This chain links TRBV12-3 or TRBV12-4 with TRBJ2-1, with TRBD2 matching 11 bases. The V and J ends lost 5 bases and 5 bases, in that order; junction bases with no gene match: 5. This CDR3 has 15 residues. The CDR3 loop is CASSPTSGGNNEQFF. As DNA, the CDR3 is TGTGCCAGCAGTCCTACTAGCGGGGGTAACAATGAGCAGTTCTTC.

The V and J genes are TRBV7-8 and TRBJ1-5; a weak D match, TRBD1 (5 bases). The CDR3 extends over 15 amino acids. CDR1 is SGHVS and CDR2 is FQNEAQ in the germline V gene. V lost 2 bases to trimming and J lost 2 bases, with 10 bases between them. The CDR3: CASSLRDSRNQPQHF. Here the CDR3 DNA reads TGTGCCAGCAGCTTAAGGGACTCCCGCAATCAGCCCCAGCATTTT.

This clonotype was detected many times. V is TRBV7-3 and J is TRBJ2-1; D possibly corresponds to TRBD2 (5 bases). The CDR3 runs to 15 residues. Trimming shortened V by 2 bases and J by 8 bases, and 16 bases separated the two germline ends. The V gene's germline CDR1 is SGHTA and CDR2 FQGTGA. The CDR3 nucleotides are TGTGCCAGCAGCTTAGACGGGGATAAGTTCGATGAGCAGTTCTTC. It specifies CASSLDGDKFDEQFF.

This clonotype was observed many times. V usage is TRBV12-3 or TRBV12-4 and J usage is TRBJ2-1; D possibly uses TRBD1 or TRBD2 (6 bases each). This CDR3 has 14 residues. The V and J ends lost 6 bases and 15 bases respectively, with 24 bases between them. The CDR3 nucleotides are TGTGCCAGCAGCCCATATGCCCCTGGAGGGGGTCTGTTCTTC. Its translation: CASSPYAPGGGLFF.

The chain carries TRBV11-3 and TRBJ1-2; TRBD1 might be the D (5 bases). V lost 1 base and J 4 bases, leaving 13 bases between the germline ends. The germline gives CDR1 SGHNT, CDR2 YENEEA. This CDR3 spans 15 amino acids. This CDR3 is CASSLGGWGSYGYTF. Written as DNA, the CDR3 is TGTGCCAGCAGCTTAGGGGGCTGGGGCTCCTATGGCTACACCTTC.

This clonotype was picked up a small number of times. V and J are TRBV20-1 and TRBJ2-1; the match to TRBD1 covers 8 bases. The CDR3 is 13 amino acids. With V trimmed by 5 bases and J by 3 bases, 3 bases remained unmatched. The germline gives CDR1 DFQATT, CDR2 SNEGSKA (reference sequence). The CDR3 nucleotides read TGCAGTGCTGGACAGGGCAACTACAATGAGCAGTTCTTC. It yields the protein CSAGQGNYNEQFF.

This clonotype was observed at least ten times. The chain is built from TRBV4-3 and TRBJ2-7, with D tentatively TRBD1 (5 bases). Trimming took off 2 bases at V and 5 bases at J, with 13 bases between the two ends. The CDR3 sequence is 14 residues long. Germline V CDR1 and CDR2: LGHNA, YSLEER. The CDR3 region is CASSQSRGLHEQYF. Here the CDR3 DNA reads TGCGCCAGCAGCCAATCAAGGGGTCTCCACGAGCAGTACTTC.

This clonotype was seen ten or more times. This chain uses TRBV7-9 with TRBJ2-1; D not certain. V lost 5 bases and J lost 5, with 7 bases in between. Germline CDR1 and CDR2: SEHNR and FQNEAQ (reference sequence). The CDR3 is 12 amino acids. The chain's CDR3 is CASSPGHNEQFF. CDR3 bases: TGTGCCAGCAGCCCAGGTCACAATGAGCAGTTCTTC.

Remarks on this clonotype: A much larger clone differs from this one at a single base, so this may be a read error. The V and J genes are TRBV15 and TRBJ2-1; the D is unclear. Germline values: CDR1 LNHNV, CDR2 YYDKDF (reference sequence). The CDR3 sequence is 12 residues long. The CDR3 loop is CVTSRLGNEQFF. The CDR3 DNA sequence: TGTGTCACCAGCAGATTGGGGAATGAGCAGTTCTTC. Complete variable domain (other parts from reference TRBV15 and TRBJ2-1): DAMVIQNPRYQVTQFGKPVTLSCSQTLNHNVMYWYQQKSSQAPKLLFHYYDKDFNNEADTPDNFQSRRPNTSFCFLDIRSPGLGDTAMYLCVTSRLGNEQFFGPGTRLTVL.

At least ten counts were recorded for this clonotype. DNA of the CDR3: TGCGCCAGCAGCGCCTTAGCGGGGCCGTTGAACACCGGGGAGCTGTTTTTT. This encodes CASSALAGPLNTGELFF. The chain has TRBV5-1 and TRBJ2-2, with TRBD2 identical over 8 bases. There are 17 residues in the CDR3. The germline V gene encodes CDR1 SGHRS and CDR2 YFSETQ. V lost 4 bases, J lost 1 base, and 9 bases stayed unmatched.

This clonotype was counted many times. The chain uses TRBV12-5 and TRBJ2-1; D uncertain. V was pared by 1 base and J by 4 bases, with 5 bases between. The CDR3 sequence is 13 residues long. The germline V gene has CDR1 LGHNT and CDR2 FRNRAP. In DNA, the CDR3 is TGTGCTAGTGGTTTGGGTCCGTACAATGAGCAGTTCTTC. This encodes CASGLGPYNEQFF.

CDR3 DNA: TGTGCCAGCAGTTCCGGGACTAGCGGGAGAACTGAGCAGTTCTTC. It specifies CASSSGTSGRTEQFF. The V gene is TRBV27, the J gene TRBJ2-1, with 14 bases fitting TRBD2. CDR1 and CDR2 (germline): MNHEY, SMNVEV (reference sequence). This CDR3 contains 15 residues. After removal of 4 bases from V and 9 bases from J, the junction contained 5 bases not matched to a gene.